This TCR beta chain was found in a study of T cell responses to AZD1222 COVID-19 vaccine. Overall study results and limits: The span of vaccine-associated CD4 TCRs extended across spike, with dominance at 160-218 and 743-854. Donors, mostly white British, included more females; clonal diversity was possibly underestimated. At baseline, seropositivity was found in only a handful of AZD1222 recipients.

The V gene's germline CDR1 is SGHDN and CDR2 FVKESK. Trimming at V came to 1 base and at J to 4 bases, leaving 0 bases not matched to a gene. CDR3 length: 13 residues. Regarding this clone: Antigen: not known.

Profiling relied on immunoSEQ multiplex PCR, and the TCRdb table lists in-frame clones only, not all of them. The data contain roughly 120,000 clones, 94% of them seen just once; the ten biggest clones take up about 3%. Second doses were pooled across both intervals (about 4 or about 12 weeks). The input for sequencing was peripheral blood, taken 28 days after the second AZD1222 dose. The rearrangement joins TRBV14 to TRBJ1-1, with TRBD1 identical over 7 bases. The TCR comes from an adult who received the AZD1222 COVID-19 vaccine. The CDR3 sequence is CASSQAGGTEAFF. CDR3 nucleotide sequence: TGTGCCAGCAGCCAAGCAGGGGGCACTGAAGCTTTCTTT. The variable domain in full, completed from reference TRBV14 and TRBJ1-1, reads EAGVTQFPSHSVIEKGQTVTLRCDPISGHDNLYWYRRVMGKEIKFLLHFVKESKQDESGMPNNRFLAERTGGTYSTLKVQPAELEDSGVYFCASSQAGGTEAFFGQGTRLTVV.